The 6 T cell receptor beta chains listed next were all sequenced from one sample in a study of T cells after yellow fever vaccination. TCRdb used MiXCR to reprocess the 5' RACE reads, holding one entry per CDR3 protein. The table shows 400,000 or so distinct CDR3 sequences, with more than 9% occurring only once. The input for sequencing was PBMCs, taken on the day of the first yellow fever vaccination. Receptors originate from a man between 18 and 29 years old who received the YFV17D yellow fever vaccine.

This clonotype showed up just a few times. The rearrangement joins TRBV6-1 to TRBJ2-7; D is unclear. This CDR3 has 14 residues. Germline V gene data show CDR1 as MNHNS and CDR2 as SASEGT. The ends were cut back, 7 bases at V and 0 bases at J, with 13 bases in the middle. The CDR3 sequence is CASIFAGSSYEQYF. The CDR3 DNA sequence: TGTGCCAGCATCTTTGCAGGCAGCTCCTACGAGCAGTACTTC.

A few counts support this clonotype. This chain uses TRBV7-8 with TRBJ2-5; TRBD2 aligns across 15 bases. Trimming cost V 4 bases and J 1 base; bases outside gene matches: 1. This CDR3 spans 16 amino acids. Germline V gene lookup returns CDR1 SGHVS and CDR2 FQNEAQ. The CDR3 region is CASSWTSGGAQETQYF. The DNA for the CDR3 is TGTGCCAGCAGCTGGACTAGCGGGGGGGCCCAAGAGACCCAGTACTTC.

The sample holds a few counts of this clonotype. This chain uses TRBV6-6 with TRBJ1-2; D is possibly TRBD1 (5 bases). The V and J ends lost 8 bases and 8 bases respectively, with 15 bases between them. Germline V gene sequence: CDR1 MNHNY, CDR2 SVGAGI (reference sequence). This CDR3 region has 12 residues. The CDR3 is CASARELRGYTF. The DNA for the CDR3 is TGTGCCAGCGCCAGGGAATTACGGGGCTACACCTTC.

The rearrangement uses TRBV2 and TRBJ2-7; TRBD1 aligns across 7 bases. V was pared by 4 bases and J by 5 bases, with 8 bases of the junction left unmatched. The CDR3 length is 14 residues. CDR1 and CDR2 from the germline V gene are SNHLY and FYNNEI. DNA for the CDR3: TGTGCCAGCAGTGCCTGGCAGGGGGTAAACGAGCAGTACTTC. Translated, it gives CASSAWQGVNEQYF.

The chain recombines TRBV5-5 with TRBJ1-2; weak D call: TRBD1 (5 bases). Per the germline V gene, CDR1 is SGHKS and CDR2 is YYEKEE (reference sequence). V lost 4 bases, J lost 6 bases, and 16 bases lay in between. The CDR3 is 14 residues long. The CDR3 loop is CASSPAGETHGYTF. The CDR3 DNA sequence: TGTGCCAGCAGCCCTGCGGGGGAGACCCATGGCTACACCTTC.

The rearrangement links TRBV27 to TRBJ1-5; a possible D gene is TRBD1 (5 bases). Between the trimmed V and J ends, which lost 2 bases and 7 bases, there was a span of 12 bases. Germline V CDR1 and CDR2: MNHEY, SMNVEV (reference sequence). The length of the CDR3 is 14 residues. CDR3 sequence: CASSLLGVGQPQHF. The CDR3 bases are TGTGCCAGCAGTTTACTGGGGGTAGGGCAGCCCCAGCATTTT.